The clone carrying this T cell receptor beta chain was counted ten times or more. Its antigen is still unknown. The sample comes from a study of T cells in Graves' hyperthyroidism and ophthalmopathy. Study-wide context: Pretreatment peripheral blood was obtained at initial diagnosis.

TCR beta CDR3 sequences were amplified from RNA transcripts. First-round RT-PCR targeting the TCR CDR3 was performed with the HTBI primer set. TCRdb re-called the multiplex PCR reads with MiXCR, one entry per CDR3 protein. The profile shows about 700,000 distinct CDR3 sequences, about 15% of them singletons. Overall study results and limits: Blood also showed most of the thyroid clonotypes that were expanded above 0.001. Researchers report that a 13 V-J model separated ophthalmopathy from stable hyperthyroidism.

V lost 6 bases to trimming and J lost 9 bases, with 12 bases between them. Germline CDR1 DFQATT, CDR2 SNEGSKA (reference sequence). This CDR3 spans 11 amino acids. The receptor's source is a woman aged 18-30 years with Graves' hyperthyroidism. V and J are TRBV20-1 and TRBJ2-1; D might be TRBD2 (6 bases). Sequencing used blood. CDR3 sequence (DNA): TGCAGTGCGCCTAGGGGAGGTGAGCAGTTCTTC. This encodes CSAPRGGEQFF.